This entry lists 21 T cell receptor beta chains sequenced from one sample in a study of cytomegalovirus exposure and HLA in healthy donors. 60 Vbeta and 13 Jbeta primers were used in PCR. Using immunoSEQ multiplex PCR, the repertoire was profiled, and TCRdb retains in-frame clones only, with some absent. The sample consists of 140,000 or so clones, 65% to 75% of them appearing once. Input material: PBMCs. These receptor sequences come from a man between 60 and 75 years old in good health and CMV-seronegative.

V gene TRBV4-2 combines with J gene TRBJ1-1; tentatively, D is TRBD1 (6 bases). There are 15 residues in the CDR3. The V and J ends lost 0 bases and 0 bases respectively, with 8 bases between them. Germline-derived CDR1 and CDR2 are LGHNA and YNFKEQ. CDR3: CASSQETGLNTEAFF. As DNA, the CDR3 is TGTGCCAGCAGCCAAGAGACAGGTTTGAACACTGAAGCTTTCTTT.

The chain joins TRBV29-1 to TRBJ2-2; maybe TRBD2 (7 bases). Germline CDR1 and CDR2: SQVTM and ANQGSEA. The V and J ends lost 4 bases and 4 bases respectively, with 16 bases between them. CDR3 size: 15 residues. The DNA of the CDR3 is TGCAGCGTTGCCCCGAGGGGGGAGGGCACCGGGGAGCTGTTTTTT. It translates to CSVAPRGEGTGELFF.

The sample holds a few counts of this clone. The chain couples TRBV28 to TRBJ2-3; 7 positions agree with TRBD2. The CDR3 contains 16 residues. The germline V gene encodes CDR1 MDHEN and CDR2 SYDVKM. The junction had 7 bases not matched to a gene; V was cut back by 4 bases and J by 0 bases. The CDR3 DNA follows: TGTGCCAGCAGTTCCCCTAGCGGTGCTAGCACAGATACGCAGTATTTT. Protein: CASSSPSGASTDTQYF.

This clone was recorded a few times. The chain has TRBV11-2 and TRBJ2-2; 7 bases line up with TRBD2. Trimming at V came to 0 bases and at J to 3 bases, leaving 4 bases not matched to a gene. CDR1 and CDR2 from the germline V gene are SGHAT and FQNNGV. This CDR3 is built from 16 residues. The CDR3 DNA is TGTGCCAGCAGCTTAGAGTCCCGGGGGGACACCGGGGAGCTGTTTTTT. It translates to CASSLESRGDTGELFF.

The chain's CDR3 is CASTQGQRLTEAFF. In DNA, the CDR3 is TGTGCCAGCACCCAGGGCCAGCGACTCACTGAAGCTTTCTTT. The chain employs TRBV7-9 and TRBJ1-1; possibly TRBD1 for D (5 bases). Looked up from germline, CDR1 is SEHNR and CDR2 is FQNEAQ (reference sequence). The V gene lost 7 bases and the J gene lost 4 bases, with 16 bases spanning the gap. CDR3 length: 14 residues. Complete variable domain (other parts from reference TRBV7-9 and TRBJ1-1): DTGVSQNPRHKITKRGQNVTFRCDPISEHNRLYWYRQTLGQGPEFLTYFQNEAQLEKSRLLSDRFSAERPKGSFSTLEIQRTEQGDSAMYLCASTQGQRLTEAFFGQGTRLTVV.

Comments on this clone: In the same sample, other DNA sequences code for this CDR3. In nucleotides, the CDR3 is TGCGCCAGCAGCCACCAGGCTCGCTATGGCTACACCTTC. Translating it yields CASSHQARYGYTF. The rearrangement joins TRBV4-1 to TRBJ1-2; no definite D call. CDR1 is MGHRA, CDR2 YSYEKL, per germline. Trimming took 3 bases from V and 4 from J, leaving 9 bases between them. The CDR3 runs 13 residues.

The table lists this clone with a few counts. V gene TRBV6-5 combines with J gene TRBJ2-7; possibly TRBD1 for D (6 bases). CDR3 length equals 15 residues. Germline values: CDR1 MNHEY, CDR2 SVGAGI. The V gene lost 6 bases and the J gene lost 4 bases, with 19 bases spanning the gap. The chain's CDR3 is CASSPQGLSLYEQYF. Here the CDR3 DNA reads TGTGCCAGCAGCCCACAGGGTCTGAGTTTATACGAGCAGTACTTC.

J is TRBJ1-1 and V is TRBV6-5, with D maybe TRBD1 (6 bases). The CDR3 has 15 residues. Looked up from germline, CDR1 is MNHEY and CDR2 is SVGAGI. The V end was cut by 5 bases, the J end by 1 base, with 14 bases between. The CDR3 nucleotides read TGTGCCAGCAGTGGGGGCTTTGGGAGGAACACTGAAGCTTTCTTT. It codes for CASSGGFGRNTEAFF.

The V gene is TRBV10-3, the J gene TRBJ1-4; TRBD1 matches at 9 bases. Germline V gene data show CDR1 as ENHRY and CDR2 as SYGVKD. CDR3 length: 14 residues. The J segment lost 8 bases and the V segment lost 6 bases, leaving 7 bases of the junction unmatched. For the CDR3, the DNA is TGTGCCATCAGGGGGGACAGGGATAACGAAAAACTGTTTTTT. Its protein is CAIRGDRDNEKLFF.

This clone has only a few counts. This CDR3 is CASSASGTWETGELFF. CDR3 nucleotide sequence: TGTGCCAGCAGTGCATCCGGGACTTGGGAAACCGGGGAGCTGTTTTTT. V and J are TRBV6-1 and TRBJ2-2; D possibly corresponds to TRBD2 (6 bases). V was cut by 4 bases and J by 5 bases, with 17 bases left in between. Germline V CDR1 and CDR2: MNHNS, SASEGT. The CDR3 sequence is 16 residues long.

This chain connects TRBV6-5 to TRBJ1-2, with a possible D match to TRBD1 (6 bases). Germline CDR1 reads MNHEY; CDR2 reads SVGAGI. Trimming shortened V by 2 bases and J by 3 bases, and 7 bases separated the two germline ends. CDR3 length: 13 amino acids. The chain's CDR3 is CASSYGQYYGYTF. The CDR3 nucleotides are TGTGCCAGCAGTTACGGACAGTACTATGGCTACACCTTC.

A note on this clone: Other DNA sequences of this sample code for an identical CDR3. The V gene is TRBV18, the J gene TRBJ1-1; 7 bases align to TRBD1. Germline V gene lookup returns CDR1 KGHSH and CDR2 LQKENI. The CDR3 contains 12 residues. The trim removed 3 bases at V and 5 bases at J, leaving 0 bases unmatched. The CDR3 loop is CASSPTGTEAFF. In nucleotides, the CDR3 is TGTGCCAGCTCACCGACAGGGACTGAAGCTTTCTTT.

Here the CDR3 reads CSVEGGTGELFF. CDR3 sequence (DNA): TGCAGCGTTGAGGGGGGCACCGGGGAGCTGTTTTTT. V and J are TRBV29-1 and TRBJ2-2; D possibly corresponds to TRBD2 (6 bases). Germline V gene data show CDR1 as SQVTM and CDR2 as ANQGSEA. This CDR3 spans 12 amino acids. Trimming took off 3 bases at V and 4 bases at J, with 6 bases between the two ends.

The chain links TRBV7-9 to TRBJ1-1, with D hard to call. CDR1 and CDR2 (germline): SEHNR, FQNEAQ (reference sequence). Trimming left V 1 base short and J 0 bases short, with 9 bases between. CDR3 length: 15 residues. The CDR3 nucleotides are TGTGCCAGCAGCTTAGAGAGACTGATGAACACTGAAGCTTTCTTT. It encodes CASSLERLMNTEAFF.

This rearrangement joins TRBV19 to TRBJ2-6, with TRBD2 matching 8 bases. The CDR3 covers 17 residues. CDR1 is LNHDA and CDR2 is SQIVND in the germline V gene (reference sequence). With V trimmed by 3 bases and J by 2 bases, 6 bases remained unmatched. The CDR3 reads CASSISAGGTGANVLTF. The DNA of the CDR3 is TGTGCCAGTAGTATCTCCGCGGGGGGCACTGGGGCCAACGTCCTGACTTTC.

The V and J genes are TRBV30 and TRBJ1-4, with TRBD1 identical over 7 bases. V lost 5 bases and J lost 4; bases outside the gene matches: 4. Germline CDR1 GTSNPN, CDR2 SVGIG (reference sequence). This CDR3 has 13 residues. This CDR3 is CAWATGLNEKLFF. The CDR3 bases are TGTGCCTGGGCGACAGGGCTTAATGAAAAACTGTTTTTT.

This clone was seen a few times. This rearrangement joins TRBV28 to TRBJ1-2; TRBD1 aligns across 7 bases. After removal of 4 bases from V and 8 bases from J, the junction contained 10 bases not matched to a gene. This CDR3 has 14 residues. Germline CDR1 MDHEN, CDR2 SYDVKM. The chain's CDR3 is CASSSGQAPDGYTF. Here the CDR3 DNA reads TGTGCCAGCAGTTCCGGACAGGCTCCCGACGGCTACACCTTC.

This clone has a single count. Written as DNA, the CDR3 is TGTGCCAGCAGTTTTCGAGGTTTTCAGGAAAAACTGTTTTTT. Its protein product is CASSFRGFQEKLFF. This chain joins TRBV28 and TRBJ1-4; D is ambiguous. CDR1 and CDR2 from the germline V gene are MDHEN and SYDVKM. The CDR3 extends over 14 amino acids. Trimming pared 3 bases from V and 8 bases from J, leaving 13 bases between. The whole variable domain, remainder taken from reference TRBV28 and TRBJ1-4, is DVKVTQSSRYLVKRTGEKVFLECVQDMDHENMFWYRQDPGLGLRLIYFSYDVKMKEKGDIPEGYSVSREKKERFSLILESASTNQTSMYLCASSFRGFQEKLFFGSGTQLSVL.

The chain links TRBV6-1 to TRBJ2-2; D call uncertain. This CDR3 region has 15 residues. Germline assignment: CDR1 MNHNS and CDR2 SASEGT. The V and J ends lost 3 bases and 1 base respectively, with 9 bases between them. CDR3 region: CASSEAVMNTGELFF. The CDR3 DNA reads TGTGCCAGCAGTGAGGCGGTTATGAACACCGGGGAGCTGTTTTTT.

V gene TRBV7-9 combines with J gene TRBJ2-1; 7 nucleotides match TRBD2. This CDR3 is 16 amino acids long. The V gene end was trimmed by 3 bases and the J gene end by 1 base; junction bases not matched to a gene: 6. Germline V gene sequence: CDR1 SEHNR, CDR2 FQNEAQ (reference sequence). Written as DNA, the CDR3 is TGTGCCAGCAGCTTCAGGGCGGGAGCATCCTACAATGAGCAGTTCTTC. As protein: CASSFRAGASYNEQFF.

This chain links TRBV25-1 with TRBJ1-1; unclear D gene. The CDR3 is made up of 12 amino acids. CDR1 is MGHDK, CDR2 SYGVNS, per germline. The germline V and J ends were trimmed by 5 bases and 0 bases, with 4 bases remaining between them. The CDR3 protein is CASSRLNTEAFF. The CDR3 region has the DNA TGTGCCAGCAGTCGGTTGAACACTGAAGCTTTCTTT.